The clone carrying this T cell receptor (beta chain) appeared a single time. Per the germline V gene, CDR1 is SGDLS and CDR2 is YYNGEE. Trimming removed 5 bases from V and 0 bases from J, with 10 bases in between. CDR3 length: 14 residues. In blood CD8+ and CD4+ T cells, TCR beta underwent sequencing. As controls, healthy donors matched for age and sex were used. The data were taken from a study of CD8 T cells in Susac syndrome. Random hexamers were used to reverse transcribe the RNA input (about 0.5 to 1 ug). Amplification of TCR beta CDR3 was carried out by immunoSEQ multiplex PCR, which covered 54 Vbeta and 13 Jbeta segments. Using its own MiXCR run on the immunoSEQ multiplex PCR reads, TCRdb lists one record per CDR3 protein. The sample gives tens of thousands of distinct CDR3 sequences, more than 85% of which show up once; more than 0.45% is in the top ten.

The sequence was collected from a human donor in good health. This sequence joins TRBV9 and TRBJ2-3, with D possibly being TRBD1 (5 bases). Specimen: CD8+ T cells from PBMCs. The CDR3 is CASSSQESTDTQYF. CDR3 DNA sequence: TGTGCCAGCAGTTCACAGGAGAGCACAGATACGCAGTATTTT.